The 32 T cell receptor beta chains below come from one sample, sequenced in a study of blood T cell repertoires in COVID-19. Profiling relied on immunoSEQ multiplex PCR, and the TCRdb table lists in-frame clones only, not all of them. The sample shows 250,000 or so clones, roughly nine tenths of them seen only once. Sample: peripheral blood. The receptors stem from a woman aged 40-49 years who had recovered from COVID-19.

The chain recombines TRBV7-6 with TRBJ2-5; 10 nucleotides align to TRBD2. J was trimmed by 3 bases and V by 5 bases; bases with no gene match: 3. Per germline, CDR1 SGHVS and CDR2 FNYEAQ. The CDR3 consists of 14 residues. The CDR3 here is CASSGGLAKETQYF. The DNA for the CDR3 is TGTGCCAGCAGCGGGGGACTAGCGAAAGAGACCCAGTACTTC.

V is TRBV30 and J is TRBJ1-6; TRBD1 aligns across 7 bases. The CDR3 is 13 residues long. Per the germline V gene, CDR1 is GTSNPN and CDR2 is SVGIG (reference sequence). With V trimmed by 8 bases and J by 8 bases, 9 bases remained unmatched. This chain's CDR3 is CAHTGAPDSPLHF. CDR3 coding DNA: TGTGCCCACACAGGGGCTCCGGATTCACCCCTCCACTTT.

The CDR3 here is CASWGRVGSDTQYF. DNA of the CDR3: TGTGCCAGCTGGGGGAGGGTAGGGTCAGATACGCAGTATTTT. This chain joins TRBV6-5 and TRBJ2-3; 7 bases are shared with TRBD2. There are 14 residues in the CDR3. In germline, CDR1 is MNHEY, CDR2 SVGAGI. Germline trimming cut 8 bases from V and 4 bases from J; bases unmatched to any gene: 9.

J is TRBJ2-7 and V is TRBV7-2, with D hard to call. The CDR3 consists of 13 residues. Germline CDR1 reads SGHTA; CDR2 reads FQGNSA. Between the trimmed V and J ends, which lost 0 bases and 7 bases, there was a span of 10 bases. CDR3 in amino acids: CASSLAPSEEQYF. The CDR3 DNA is TGTGCCAGCAGCTTAGCCCCGTCCGAGGAGCAGTACTTC.

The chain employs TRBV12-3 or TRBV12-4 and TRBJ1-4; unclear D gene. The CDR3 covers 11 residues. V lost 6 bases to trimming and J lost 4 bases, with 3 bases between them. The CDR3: CASRSNEKLFF. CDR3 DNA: TGTGCCAGCAGGAGTAATGAAAAACTGTTTTTT.

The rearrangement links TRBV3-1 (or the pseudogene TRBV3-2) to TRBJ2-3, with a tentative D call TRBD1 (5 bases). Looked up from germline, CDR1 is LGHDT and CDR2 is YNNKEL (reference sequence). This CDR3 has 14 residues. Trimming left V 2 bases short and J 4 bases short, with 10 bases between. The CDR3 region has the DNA TGTGCCAGCAGCCAAAACGGACAATCAGATACGCAGTATTTT. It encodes CASSQNGQSDTQYF.

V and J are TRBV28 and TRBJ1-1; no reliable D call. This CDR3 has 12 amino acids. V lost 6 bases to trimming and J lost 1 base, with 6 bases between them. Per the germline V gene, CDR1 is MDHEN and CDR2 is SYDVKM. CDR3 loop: CASRGPNTEAFF. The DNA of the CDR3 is TGTGCCAGCAGGGGCCCGAACACTGAAGCTTTCTTT.

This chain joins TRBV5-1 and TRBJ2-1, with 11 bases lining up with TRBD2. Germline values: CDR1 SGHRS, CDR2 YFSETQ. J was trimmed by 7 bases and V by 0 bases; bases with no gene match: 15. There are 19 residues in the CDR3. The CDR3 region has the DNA TGCGCCAGCAGCTTGGACCCAGTGGGGACTAGCGGCTTGCATAATGAGCAGTTCTTC. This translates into CASSLDPVGTSGLHNEQFF.

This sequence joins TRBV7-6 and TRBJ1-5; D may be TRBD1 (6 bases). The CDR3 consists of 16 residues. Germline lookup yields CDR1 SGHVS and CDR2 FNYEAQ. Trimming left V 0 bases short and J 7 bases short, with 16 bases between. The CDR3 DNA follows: TGTGCCAGCAGCTTAGCCCCTATGGGGGCGCAGCAGCCCCAGCATTTT. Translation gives CASSLAPMGAQQPQHF.

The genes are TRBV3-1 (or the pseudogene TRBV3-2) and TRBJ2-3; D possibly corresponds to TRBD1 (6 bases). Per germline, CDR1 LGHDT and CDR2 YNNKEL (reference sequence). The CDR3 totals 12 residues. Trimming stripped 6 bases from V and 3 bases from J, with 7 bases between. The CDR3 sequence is CASSGQTDTQYF. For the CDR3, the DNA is TGTGCCAGCAGTGGACAGACAGATACGCAGTATTTT.

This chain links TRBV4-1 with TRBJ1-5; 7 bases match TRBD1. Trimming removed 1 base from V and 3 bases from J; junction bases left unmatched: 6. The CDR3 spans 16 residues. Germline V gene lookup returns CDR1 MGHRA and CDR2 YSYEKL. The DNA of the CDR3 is TGCGCCAGCAGCCAAGGACAGGGTTCGATCAATCAGCCCCAGCATTTT. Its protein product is CASSQGQGSINQPQHF.

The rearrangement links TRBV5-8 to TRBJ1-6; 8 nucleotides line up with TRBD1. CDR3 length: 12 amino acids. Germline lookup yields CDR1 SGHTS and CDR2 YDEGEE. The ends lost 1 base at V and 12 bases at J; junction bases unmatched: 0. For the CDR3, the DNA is TGTGCCAGCAGCTTGACAGGGGGACCCCTCCACTTT. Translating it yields CASSLTGGPLHF.

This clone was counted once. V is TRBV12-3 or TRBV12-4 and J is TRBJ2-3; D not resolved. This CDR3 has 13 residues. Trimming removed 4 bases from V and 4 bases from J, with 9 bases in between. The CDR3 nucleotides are TGTGCCAGCAGTTCGAGTCGGGCAGATACGCAGTATTTT. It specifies CASSSSRADTQYF.

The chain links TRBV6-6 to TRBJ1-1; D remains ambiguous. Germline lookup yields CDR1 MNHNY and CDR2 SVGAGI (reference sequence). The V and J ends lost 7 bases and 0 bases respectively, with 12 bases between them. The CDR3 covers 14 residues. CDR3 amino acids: CASTLDGMNTEAFF. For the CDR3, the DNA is TGTGCCAGCACCCTAGACGGAATGAACACTGAAGCTTTCTTT.

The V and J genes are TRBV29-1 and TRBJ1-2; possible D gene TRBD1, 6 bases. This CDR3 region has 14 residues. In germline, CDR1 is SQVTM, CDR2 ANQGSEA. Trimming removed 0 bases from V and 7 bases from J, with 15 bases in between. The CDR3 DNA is TGCAGCGTTGAAGAAGGGGGTGAGGGGCCTGGCTACACCTTC. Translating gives CSVEEGGEGPGYTF.

Written as DNA, the CDR3 is TGTGCCAGCAGTTTTCACGGACGGGGCACCGGGGAGCTGTTTTTT. Its protein is CASSFHGRGTGELFF. The chain is built from TRBV28 and TRBJ2-2; TRBD2 is a possible D gene (5 bases). Trimming removed 3 bases at V and 4 bases at J, with 12 bases between. The CDR3 consists of 15 residues. Germline CDR1 MDHEN, CDR2 SYDVKM.

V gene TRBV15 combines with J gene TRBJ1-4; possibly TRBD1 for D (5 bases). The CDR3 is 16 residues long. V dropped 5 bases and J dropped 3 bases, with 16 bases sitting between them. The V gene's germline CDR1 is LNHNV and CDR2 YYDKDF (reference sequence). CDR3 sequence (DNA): TGTGCCACCAGCTTGGACGGGACGGGGGCTAATGAAAAACTGTTTTTT. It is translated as CATSLDGTGANEKLFF.

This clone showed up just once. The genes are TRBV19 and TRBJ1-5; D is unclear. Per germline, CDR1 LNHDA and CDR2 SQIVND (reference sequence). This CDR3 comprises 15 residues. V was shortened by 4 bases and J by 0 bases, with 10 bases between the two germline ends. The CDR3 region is CASSSADYSNQPQHF. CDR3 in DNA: TGTGCCAGTAGTAGCGCAGACTATAGCAATCAGCCCCAGCATTTT.

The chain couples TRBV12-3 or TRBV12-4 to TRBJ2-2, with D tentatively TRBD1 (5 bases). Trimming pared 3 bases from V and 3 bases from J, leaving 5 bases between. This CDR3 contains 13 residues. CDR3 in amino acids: CASSLTDTGELFF. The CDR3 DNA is TGTGCCAGCAGTTTGACAGACACCGGGGAGCTGTTTTTT.

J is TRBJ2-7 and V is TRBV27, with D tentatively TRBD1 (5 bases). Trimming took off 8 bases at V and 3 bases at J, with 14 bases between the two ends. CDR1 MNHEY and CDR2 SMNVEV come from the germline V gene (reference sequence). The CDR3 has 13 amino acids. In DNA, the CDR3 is TGTGCCAGCGGACACGAGTTGATCTACGAGCAGTACTTC. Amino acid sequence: CASGHELIYEQYF.

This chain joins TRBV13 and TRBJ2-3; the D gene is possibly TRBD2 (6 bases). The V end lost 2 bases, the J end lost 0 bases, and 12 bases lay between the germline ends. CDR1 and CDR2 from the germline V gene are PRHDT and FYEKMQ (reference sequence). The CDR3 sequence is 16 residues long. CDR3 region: CASSLTGLRSTDTQYF. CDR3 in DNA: TGTGCCAGCAGCTTAACAGGACTACGTAGCACAGATACGCAGTATTTT.

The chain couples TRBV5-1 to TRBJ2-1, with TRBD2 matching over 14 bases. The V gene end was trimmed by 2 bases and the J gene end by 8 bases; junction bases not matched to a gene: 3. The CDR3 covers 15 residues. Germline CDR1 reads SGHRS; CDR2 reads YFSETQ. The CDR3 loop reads CASSFEGLAGDEQFF. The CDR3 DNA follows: TGCGCCAGCAGCTTCGAGGGACTAGCGGGAGATGAGCAGTTCTTC.

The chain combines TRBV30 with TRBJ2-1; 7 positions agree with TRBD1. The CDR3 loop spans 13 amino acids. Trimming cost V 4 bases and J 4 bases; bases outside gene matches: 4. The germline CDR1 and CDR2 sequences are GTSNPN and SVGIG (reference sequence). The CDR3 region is CAWKGGPYNEQFF. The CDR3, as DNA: TGTGCCTGGAAAGGGGGCCCATACAATGAGCAGTTCTTC.

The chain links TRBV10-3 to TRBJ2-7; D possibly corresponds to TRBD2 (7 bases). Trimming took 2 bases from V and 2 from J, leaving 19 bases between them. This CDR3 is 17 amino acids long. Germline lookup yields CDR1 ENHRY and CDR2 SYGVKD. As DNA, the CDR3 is TGTGCCATCAGTGAGGCCCAGGGGCTAGCGGATCCCTACGAGCAGTACTTC. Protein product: CAISEAQGLADPYEQYF.

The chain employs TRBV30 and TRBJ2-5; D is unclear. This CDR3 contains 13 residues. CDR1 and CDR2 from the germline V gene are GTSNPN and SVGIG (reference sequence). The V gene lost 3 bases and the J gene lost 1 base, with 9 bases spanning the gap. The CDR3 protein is CAWSRVFQETQYF. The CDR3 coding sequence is TGTGCCTGGAGCCGGGTCTTCCAAGAGACCCAGTACTTC.

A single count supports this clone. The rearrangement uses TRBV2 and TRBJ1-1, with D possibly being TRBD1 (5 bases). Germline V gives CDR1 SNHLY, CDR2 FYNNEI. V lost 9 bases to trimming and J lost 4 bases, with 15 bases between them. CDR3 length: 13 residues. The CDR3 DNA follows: TGTGCCAGACAGCATCTCGGGGGCACTGAAGCTTTCTTT. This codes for CARQHLGGTEAFF.

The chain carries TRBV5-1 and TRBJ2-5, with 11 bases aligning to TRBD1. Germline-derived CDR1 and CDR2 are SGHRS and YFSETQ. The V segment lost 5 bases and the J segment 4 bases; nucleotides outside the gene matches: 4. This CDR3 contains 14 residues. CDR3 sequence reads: CASSPGQGAETQYF. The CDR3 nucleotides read TGCGCCAGCAGTCCCGGACAGGGGGCAGAGACCCAGTACTTC. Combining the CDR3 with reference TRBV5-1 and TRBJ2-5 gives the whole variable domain KAGVTQTPRYLIKTRGQQVTLSCSPISGHRSVSWYQQTPGQGLQFLFEYFSETQRNKGNFPGRFSGRQFSNSRSEMNVSTLELGDSALYLCASSPGQGAETQYFGPGTRLLVL.

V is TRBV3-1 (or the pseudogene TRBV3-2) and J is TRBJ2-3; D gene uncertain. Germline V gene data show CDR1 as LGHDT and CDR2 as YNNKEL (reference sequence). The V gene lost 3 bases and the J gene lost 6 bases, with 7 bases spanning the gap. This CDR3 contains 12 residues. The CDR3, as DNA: TGTGCCAGCAGCCACAGTGTGGATACGCAGTATTTT. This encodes CASSHSVDTQYF.

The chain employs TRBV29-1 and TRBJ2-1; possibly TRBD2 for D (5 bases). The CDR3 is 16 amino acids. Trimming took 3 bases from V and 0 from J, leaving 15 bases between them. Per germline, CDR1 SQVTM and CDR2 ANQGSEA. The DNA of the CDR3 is TGCAGCGTTGACGGGGATTCCCAGAGCTCCTACAATGAGCAGTTCTTC. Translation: CSVDGDSQSSYNEQFF.

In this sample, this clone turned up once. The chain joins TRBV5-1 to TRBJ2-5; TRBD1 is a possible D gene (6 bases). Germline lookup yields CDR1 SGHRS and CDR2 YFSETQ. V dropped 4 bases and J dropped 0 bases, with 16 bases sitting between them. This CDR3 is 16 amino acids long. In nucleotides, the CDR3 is TGCGCCAGCAGCCCGGCGGGCAGGGGTTACCAAGAGACCCAGTACTTC. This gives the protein CASSPAGRGYQETQYF.

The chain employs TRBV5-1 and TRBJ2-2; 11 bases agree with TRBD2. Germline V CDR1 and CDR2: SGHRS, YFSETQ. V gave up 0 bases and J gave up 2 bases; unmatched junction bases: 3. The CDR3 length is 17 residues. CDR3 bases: TGCGCCAGCAGCTTGGGTAGCGGGAGGGCCAACACCGGGGAGCTGTTTTTT. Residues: CASSLGSGRANTGELFF.

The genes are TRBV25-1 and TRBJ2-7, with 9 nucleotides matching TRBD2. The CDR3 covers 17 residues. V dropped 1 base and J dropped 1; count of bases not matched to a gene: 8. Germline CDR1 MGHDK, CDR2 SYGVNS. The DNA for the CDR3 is TGTGCCAGCAGTGAATGCGAGGGACTAGCTACATCCTACGAGCAGTACTTC. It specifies CASSECEGLATSYEQYF.